This is a list of T cell receptor beta chains from one sample in a study of T cell responses to AZD1222 COVID-19 vaccine. TCRdb keeps only in-frame clones here, not all; method: immunoSEQ multiplex PCR. Here the sample spans about 110,000 clones, approximately 90% being singletons. Sequencing was performed on peripheral blood, taken on day 0 of AZD1222 vaccination. The receptors come from an adult in good health. The CDR3 runs from the conserved cysteine through the conserved F or W. Each record gives: D gene, V gene, J gene, clone size, CDR3 protein, CDR3 DNA. A D gene is named only where the DNA matches it firmly. The size entry is marked missing in some rows and otherwise reads once, few, many or a size class.

.	TRBV7-9	TRBJ1-2	.	CASSFGGNYGYTF	TGTGCCAGCAGCTTCGGGGGGAACTATGGCTACACCTTC
.	TRBV19	TRBJ2-7	.	CASRGRGSSEQYF	TGTGCCAGTAGAGGCAGGGGATCGTCCGAGCAGTACTTC
.	TRBV15	TRBJ1-4	.	CATSRTDGVGNEKLFF	TGTGCCACCAGCAGGACCGACGGGGTGGGTAATGAAAAACTGTTTTTT
TRBD2	TRBV19	TRBJ2-1	.	CATGGGRDRDEQFF	TGTGCCACCGGGGGAGGGAGGGATCGGGATGAGCAGTTCTTC
.	TRBV27	TRBJ1-1	.	CASSLSGTGNTEAFF	TGTGCCAGCAGTTTATCTGGGACGGGTAACACTGAAGCTTTCTTT
.	TRBV18	TRBJ1-2	.	CASSAAGRGNYGYTF	TGTGCCAGCTCAGCTGCGGGGAGGGGCAACTATGGCTACACCTTC
.	TRBV4-1	TRBJ2-7	.	CASSPSRARIFYEQYF	TGCGCCAGCAGTCCAAGCCGGGCGAGAATCTTCTACGAGCAGTACTTC
TRBD1	TRBV9	TRBJ2-1	.	CASSQTGGVEKQFF	TGTGCCAGCAGCCAAACAGGGGGCGTAGAGAAGCAGTTCTTC
.	TRBV9	TRBJ2-7	.	CASSGGASGYEQYF	TGTGCCAGCAGCGGAGGAGCCAGCGGCTACGAGCAGTACTTC
.	TRBV15	TRBJ1-5	.	CATSSANQPQHF	TGTGCCACCAGCAGCGCAAATCAGCCCCAGCATTTT
.	TRBV5-1	TRBJ1-6	few	CASSVLPLWGGNRYAPLHF	TGCGCCAGCAGCGTACTTCCGCTGTGGGGGGGGAATCGGTACGCACCCCTCCACTTT
.	TRBV7-9	TRBJ2-3	.	CASSFSSSPAYF	TGTGCCAGCAGCTTTTCTAGCTCTCCCGCGTATTTT
TRBD1	TRBV5-4	TRBJ2-7	.	CASSRDSYEQYF	TGTGCCAGCAGCAGGGACAGCTACGAGCAGTACTTC
.	TRBV3-1/TRBV3-2	TRBJ1-2	.	CASSENSYGYTF	TGTGCCAGCAGCGAAAACAGCTATGGCTACACCTTC
.	TRBV5-1	TRBJ1-1	.	CASSLGVYTEAFF	TGCGCCAGCAGCTTGGGGGTATACACTGAAGCTTTCTTT
TRBD1	TRBV27	TRBJ1-5	.	CASSLWSQGAIQPQHF	TGTGCCAGCAGTTTATGGAGCCAGGGGGCGATTCAGCCCCAGCATTTT
.	TRBV10-3	TRBJ2-7	.	CAIGQFTYEQYF	TGTGCCATCGGACAGTTTACCTACGAGCAGTACTTC
.	TRBV9	TRBJ1-6	.	CASSVAGSVGSSPLHF	TGTGCCAGCAGCGTAGCCGGGTCGGTCGGGTCCTCACCCCTCCACTTT
.	TRBV9	TRBJ1-2	.	CASGGVGGYTF	TGTGCCAGCGGAGGGGTTGGTGGCTACACCTTC
TRBD2	TRBV27	TRBJ2-3	.	CASSIRMGGSFYTDTQYF	TGTGCCAGCAGTATACGGATGGGCGGGAGTTTCTATACAGATACGCAGTATTTT
.	TRBV6-5	TRBJ2-7	.	CASSYEGAYEQYF	TGTGCCAGCAGTTACGAAGGGGCCTACGAGCAGTACTTC
TRBD2	TRBV5-1	TRBJ2-7	.	CASSSSSGRMNEQYF	TGCGCCAGCAGCTCCTCTAGCGGGAGAATGAACGAGCAGTACTTC
.	TRBV7-8	TRBJ2-5	.	CASSKGRTQETQYF	TGTGCCAGCAGCAAGGGACGGACCCAAGAGACCCAGTACTTC
TRBD1	TRBV7-9	TRBJ1-5	.	CASSLTGVSNQPQHF	TGTGCCAGCAGCTTAACAGGGGTAAGCAATCAGCCCCAGCATTTT
.	TRBV28	TRBJ1-5	few	CASSSGGGPLKPQHF	TGTGCCAGCAGTTCTGGCGGCGGACCTTTAAAGCCCCAGCATTTT
.	TRBV27	TRBJ1-5	.	CASRAGTQPQHF	TGTGCCAGCAGGGCAGGGACCCAGCCCCAGCATTTT
.	TRBV7-9	TRBJ1-2	.	CASSLGTYGYTF	TGTGCCAGCAGCTTAGGTACATATGGCTACACCTTC
TRBD1	TRBV18	TRBJ2-1	.	CASSPGQGRMDEQFF	TGTGCCAGCTCACCCGGACAGGGGAGGATGGATGAGCAGTTCTTC
.	TRBV4-1	TRBJ2-7	.	CASSQERAEQYF	TGCGCCAGCAGCCAAGAGAGGGCCGAGCAGTACTTC
.	TRBV18	TRBJ2-5	.	CASSPRSGSGETQYF	TGTGCCAGCTCACCACGTTCGGGGAGTGGAGAGACCCAGTACTTC
TRBD2	TRBV4-1	TRBJ2-4	.	CASSPRSGGGKLAKNIQYF	TGCGCCAGCAGCCCCCGCAGCGGGGGGGGGAAATTAGCCAAAAACATTCAGTACTTC
.	TRBV19	TRBJ1-1	.	CASKALNTEAFF	TGTGCCAGTAAGGCTTTGAACACTGAAGCTTTCTTT
TRBD1	TRBV5-1	TRBJ2-5	.	CASKNQGQMKQETQYF	TGCGCCAGCAAGAATCAGGGACAGATGAAACAAGAGACCCAGTACTTC
.	TRBV19	TRBJ1-1	.	CASRPEGDTEAFF	TGTGCCAGTAGGCCCGAGGGGGACACTGAAGCTTTCTTT
.	TRBV19	TRBJ2-7	.	CASRKGLGAEQYF	TGTGCCAGTCGTAAGGGTCTCGGTGCGGAGCAGTACTTC
TRBD1	TRBV2	TRBJ2-2	once	CASSAQGANTGELFF	TGTGCCAGCAGTGCCCAGGGGGCAAACACCGGGGAGCTGTTTTTT
TRBD2	TRBV13	TRBJ2-1	.	CASIPLAGPYNEQFF	TGTGCCAGCATCCCTCTAGCGGGACCCTACAATGAGCAGTTCTTC
TRBD1	TRBV15	TRBJ2-5	.	CATSRDSNRGLETQYF	TGTGCCACCAGCAGAGATTCAAACAGGGGGTTGGAGACCCAGTACTTC
TRBD1	TRBV5-8	TRBJ1-2	.	CASSLRQGFGGYTF	TGTGCCAGCAGCTTGCGACAGGGCTTCGGGGGCTACACCTTC
.	TRBV10-3	TRBJ1-2	.	CAISPGDYGYTF	TGTGCCATCAGTCCAGGGGACTATGGCTACACCTTC
.	TRBV19	TRBJ1-5	.	CASSGTSGQPQHF	TGTGCCAGTAGCGGGACCTCGGGTCAGCCCCAGCATTTT
TRBD1	TRBV5-1	TRBJ2-3	.	CASSLATGDTDTQYF	TGCGCCAGCAGCTTGGCGACAGGGGACACAGATACGCAGTATTTT
.	TRBV12-3/TRBV12-4	TRBJ2-1	once	CASSSKQHEQFF	TGTGCCAGCAGTTCCAAGCAGCATGAGCAGTTCTTC
TRBD1	TRBV9	TRBJ1-4	few	CASSAQGVGEKLFF	TGTGCCAGCAGCGCACAGGGGGTCGGCGAAAAACTGTTTTTT
.	TRBV19	TRBJ1-2	.	CASSIVAGANYGYTF	TGTGCCAGTAGTATTGTGGCAGGGGCGAACTATGGCTACACCTTC
.	TRBV30	TRBJ2-6	once	CAWWWGNVLTF	TGTGCCTGGTGGTGGGGCAACGTCCTGACTTTC
.	TRBV5-4	TRBJ1-1	.	CASSLRYLSGSAAEAFF	TGTGCCAGCAGCTTGCGGTACTTAAGTGGTTCCGCGGCTGAAGCTTTCTTT
.	TRBV11-2	TRBJ2-7	.	CASRLVGAYEQYF	TGTGCCAGCAGGCTAGTGGGGGCCTACGAGCAGTACTTC
.	TRBV29-1	TRBJ1-2	.	CSVDSSYYGYTF	TGCAGCGTGGACAGTTCTTATTATGGCTACACCTTC
TRBD1	TRBV5-4	TRBJ1-1	.	CASSFRDRVTEAFF	TGTGCCAGCAGCTTCCGGGACAGGGTTACTGAAGCTTTCTTT
TRBD1	TRBV6-5	TRBJ2-7	.	CASRPGRQGAGKQYF	TGTGCCAGCAGGCCGGGGCGGCAGGGGGCAGGCAAGCAGTACTTC
.	TRBV14	TRBJ1-6	.	CASSQDLRSPLHF	TGTGCCAGCAGCCAAGATCTCCGCTCACCCCTCCACTTT
.	TRBV3-1/TRBV3-2	TRBJ1-3	.	CASSRSGAPGNTIYF	TGTGCCAGCAGCCGCTCAGGCGCGCCTGGAAACACCATATATTTT
TRBD1	TRBV5-4	TRBJ1-2	once	CASSHPQGADGYTF	TGTGCCAGCAGCCACCCACAGGGGGCGGATGGCTACACCTTC
.	TRBV15	TRBJ2-1	.	CATSRDPPGSYYNEQFF	TGTGCCACCAGCAGAGACCCGCCCGGATCCTACTACAATGAGCAGTTCTTC
.	TRBV19	TRBJ1-5	once	CATYLGGRRGKESNQPQHF	TGTGCCACTTACCTAGGAGGGCGGCGAGGAAAGGAGAGCAATCAGCCCCAGCATTTT
.	TRBV5-1	TRBJ1-1	.	CASSSRQYTEAFF	TGCGCCAGCAGCTCACGACAGTACACTGAAGCTTTCTTT
TRBD1	TRBV2	TRBJ2-6	.	CASSIDRASSGANVLTF	TGTGCCAGCAGCATAGACAGGGCGAGCTCTGGGGCCAACGTCCTGACTTTC